This TCR beta chain was documented in a study of T cell clones after liver transplantation. The repertoire was sequenced with immunoSEQ multiplex PCR; TCRdb's copy has only in-frame clones and lacks some. The sample includes over 100,000 clones, 75% to 85% seen only once; the top ten take just under 1%. This clone was observed a handful of times. CD3+CD4+ and CD3+CD8+ cells were FACS-sorted from thawed unstimulated PBMCs. CDR1 is SGHTS, CDR2 YDEGEE, per germline. Trimming shortened V by 6 bases and J by 4 bases, and 23 bases separated the two germline ends. CDR3 size: 17 residues. V gene TRBV5-8 combines with J gene TRBJ1-5; weak D call: TRBD1 (5 bases). The receptor was derived from a human donor who received a liver transplant. This specimen was CD4+ T cells from blood, taken before liver transplant. The DNA of the CDR3 is TGTGCCAGCAACCCCTTGGGACTACAGAGTAAAAATCAGCCCCAGCATTTT. The encoded protein is CASNPLGLQSKNQPQHF.